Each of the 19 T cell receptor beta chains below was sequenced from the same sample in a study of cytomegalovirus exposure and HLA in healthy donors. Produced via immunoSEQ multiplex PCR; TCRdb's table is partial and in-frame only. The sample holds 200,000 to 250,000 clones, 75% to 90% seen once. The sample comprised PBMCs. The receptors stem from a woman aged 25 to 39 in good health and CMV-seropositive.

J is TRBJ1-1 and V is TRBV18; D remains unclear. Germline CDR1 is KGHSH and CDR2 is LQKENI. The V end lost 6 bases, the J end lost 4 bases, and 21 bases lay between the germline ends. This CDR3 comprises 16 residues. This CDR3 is CASSPLFRRVGTEAFF. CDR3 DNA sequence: TGTGCCAGCTCCCCCCTTTTTCGGAGGGTCGGCACTGAAGCTTTCTTT. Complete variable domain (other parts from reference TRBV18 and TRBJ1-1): NAGVMQNPRHLVRRRGQEARLRCSPMKGHSHVYWYRQLPEEGLKFMVYLQKENIIDESGMPKERFSAEFPKEGPSILRIQQVVRGDSAAYFCASSPLFRRVGTEAFFGQGTRLTVV.

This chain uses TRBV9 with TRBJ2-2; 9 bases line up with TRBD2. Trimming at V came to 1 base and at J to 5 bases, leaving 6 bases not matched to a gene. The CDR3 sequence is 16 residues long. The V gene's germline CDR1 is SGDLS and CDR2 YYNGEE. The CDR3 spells CASSVTRGLATGELFF. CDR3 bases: TGTGCCAGCAGCGTAACCCGCGGACTAGCGACCGGGGAGCTGTTTTTT.

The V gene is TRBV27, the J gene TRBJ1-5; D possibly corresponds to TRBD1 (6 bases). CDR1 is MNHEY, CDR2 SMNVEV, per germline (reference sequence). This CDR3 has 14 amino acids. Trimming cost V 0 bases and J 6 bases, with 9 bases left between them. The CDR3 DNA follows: TGTGCCAGCAGTTTATCTCGGACAGTTCAGCCCCAGCATTTT. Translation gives CASSLSRTVQPQHF.

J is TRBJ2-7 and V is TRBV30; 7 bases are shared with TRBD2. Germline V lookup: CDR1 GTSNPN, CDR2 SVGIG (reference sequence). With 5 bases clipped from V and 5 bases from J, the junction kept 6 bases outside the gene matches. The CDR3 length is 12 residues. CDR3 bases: TGTGCCTGGGGCAGACGGGGGGACGAGCAGTACTTC. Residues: CAWGRRGDEQYF. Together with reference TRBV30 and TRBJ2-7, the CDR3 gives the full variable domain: SQTIHQWPATLVQPVGSPLSLECTVEGTSNPNLYWYRQAAGRGLQLLFYSVGIGQISSEVPQNLSASRPQDRQFILSSKKLLLSDSGFYLCAWGRRGDEQYFGPGTRLTVT.

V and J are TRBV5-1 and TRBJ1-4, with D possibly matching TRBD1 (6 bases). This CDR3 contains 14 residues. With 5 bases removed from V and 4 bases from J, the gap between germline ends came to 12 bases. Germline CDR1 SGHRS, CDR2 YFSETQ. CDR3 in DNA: TGCGCCAGCAGTACAGGGAGACTTAATGAAAAACTGTTTTTT. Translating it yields CASSTGRLNEKLFF. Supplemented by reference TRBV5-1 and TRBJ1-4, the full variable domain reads KAGVTQTPRYLIKTRGQQVTLSCSPISGHRSVSWYQQTPGQGLQFLFEYFSETQRNKGNFPGRFSGRQFSNSRSEMNVSTLELGDSALYLCASSTGRLNEKLFFGSGTQLSVL.

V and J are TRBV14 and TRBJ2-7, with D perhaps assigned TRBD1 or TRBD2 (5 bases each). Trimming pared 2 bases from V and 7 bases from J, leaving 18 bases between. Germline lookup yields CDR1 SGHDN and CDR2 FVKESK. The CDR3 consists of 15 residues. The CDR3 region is CASSQNRGSAEEQYF. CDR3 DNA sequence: TGTGCCAGCAGCCAAAACCGGGGCTCTGCGGAGGAGCAGTACTTC.

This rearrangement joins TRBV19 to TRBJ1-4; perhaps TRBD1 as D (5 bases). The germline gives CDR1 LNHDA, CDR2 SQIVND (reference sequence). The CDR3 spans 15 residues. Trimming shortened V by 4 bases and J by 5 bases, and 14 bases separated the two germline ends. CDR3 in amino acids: CASSRTGTNNEKLFF. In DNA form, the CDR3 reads TGTGCCAGTAGTAGAACCGGGACCAACAATGAAAAACTGTTTTTT. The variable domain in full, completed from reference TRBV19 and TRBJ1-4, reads DGGITQSPKYLFRKEGQNVTLSCEQNLNHDAMYWYRQDPGQGLRLIYYSQIVNDFQKGDIAEGYSVSREKKESFPLTVTSAQKNPTAFYLCASSRTGTNNEKLFFGSGTQLSVL.

The CDR3 DNA sequence: TGTGCCACCCTTCGGGGGGGCAATGAGCAGTTCTTC. Translated, it gives CATLRGGNEQFF. The chain carries TRBV6-5 and TRBJ2-1; 8 bases map to TRBD2. CDR1 and CDR2 (germline): MNHEY, SVGAGI. V shed 10 bases, J shed 6 bases, and the junction held 5 bases outside the gene matches. The CDR3 totals 12 residues.

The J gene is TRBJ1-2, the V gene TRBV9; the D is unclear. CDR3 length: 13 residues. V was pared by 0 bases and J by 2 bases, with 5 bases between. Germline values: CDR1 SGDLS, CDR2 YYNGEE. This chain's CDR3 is CASSVDDNYGYTF. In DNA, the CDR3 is TGTGCCAGCAGCGTAGATGACAACTATGGCTACACCTTC.

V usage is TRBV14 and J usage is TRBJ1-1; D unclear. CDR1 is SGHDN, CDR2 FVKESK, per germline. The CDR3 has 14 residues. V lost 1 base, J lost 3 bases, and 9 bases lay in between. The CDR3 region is CASSQVLTYTEAFF. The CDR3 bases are TGTGCCAGCAGCCAAGTTCTCACGTACACTGAAGCTTTCTTT.

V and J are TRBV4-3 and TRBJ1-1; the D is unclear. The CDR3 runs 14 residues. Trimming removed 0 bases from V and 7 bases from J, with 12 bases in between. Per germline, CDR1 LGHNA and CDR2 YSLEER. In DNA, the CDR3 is TGCGCCAGCAGCCAAGAAGGCACACGGATTGAAGCTTTCTTT. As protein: CASSQEGTRIEAFF.

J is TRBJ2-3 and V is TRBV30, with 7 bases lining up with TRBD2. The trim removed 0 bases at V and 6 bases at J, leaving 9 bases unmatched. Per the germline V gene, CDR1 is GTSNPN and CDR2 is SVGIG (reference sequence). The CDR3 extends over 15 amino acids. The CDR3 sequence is CAWSVLKRGGDTQYF. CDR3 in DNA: TGTGCCTGGAGTGTCTTAAAGCGGGGAGGGGATACGCAGTATTTT.

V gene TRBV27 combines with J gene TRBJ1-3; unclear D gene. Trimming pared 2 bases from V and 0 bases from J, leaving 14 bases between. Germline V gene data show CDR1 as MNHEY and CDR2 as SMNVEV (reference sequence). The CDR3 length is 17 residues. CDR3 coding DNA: TGTGCCAGCAGTTTAAAGGGCACCATGAGCTCTGGAAACACCATATATTTT. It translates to CASSLKGTMSSGNTIYF.

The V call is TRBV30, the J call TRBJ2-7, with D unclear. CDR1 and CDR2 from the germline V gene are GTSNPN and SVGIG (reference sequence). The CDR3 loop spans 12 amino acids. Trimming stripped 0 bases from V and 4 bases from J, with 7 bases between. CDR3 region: CAWSVSEYEQYF. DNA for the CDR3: TGTGCCTGGAGTGTAAGCGAATACGAGCAGTACTTC.

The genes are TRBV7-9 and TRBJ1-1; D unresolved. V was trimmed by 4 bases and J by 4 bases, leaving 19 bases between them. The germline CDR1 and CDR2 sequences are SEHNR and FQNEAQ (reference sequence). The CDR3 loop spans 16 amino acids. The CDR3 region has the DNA TGTGCCAGCAGCTACGGGCCTCCTCGTACGCCCACTGAAGCTTTCTTT. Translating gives CASSYGPPRTPTEAFF.

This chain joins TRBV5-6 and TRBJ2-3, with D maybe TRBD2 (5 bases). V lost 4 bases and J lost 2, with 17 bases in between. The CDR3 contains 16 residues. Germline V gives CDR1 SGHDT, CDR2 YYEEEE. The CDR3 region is CASSARTRIVTDTQYF. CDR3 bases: TGTGCCAGCAGCGCCAGAACTAGAATCGTCACAGATACGCAGTATTTT.

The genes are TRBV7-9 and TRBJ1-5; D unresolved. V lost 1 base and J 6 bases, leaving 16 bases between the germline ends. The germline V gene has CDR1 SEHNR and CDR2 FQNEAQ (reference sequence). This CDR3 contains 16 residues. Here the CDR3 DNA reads TGTGCCAGCAGCTTAGGTTCAGGCAGTCTCTTTCAGCCCCAGCATTTT. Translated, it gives CASSLGSGSLFQPQHF.

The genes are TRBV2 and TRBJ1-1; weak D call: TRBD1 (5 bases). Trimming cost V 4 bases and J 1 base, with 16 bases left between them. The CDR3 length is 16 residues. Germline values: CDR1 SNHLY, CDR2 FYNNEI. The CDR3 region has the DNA TGTGCCAGCAGTGCAGGGACGGACCTTGGGAACACTGAAGCTTTCTTT. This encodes CASSAGTDLGNTEAFF.

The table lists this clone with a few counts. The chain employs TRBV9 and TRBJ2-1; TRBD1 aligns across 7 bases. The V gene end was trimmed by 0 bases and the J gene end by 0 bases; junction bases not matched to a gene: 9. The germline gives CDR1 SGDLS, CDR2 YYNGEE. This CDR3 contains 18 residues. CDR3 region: CASSVVPSEGASYNEQFF. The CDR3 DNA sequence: TGTGCCAGCAGCGTAGTACCATCAGAGGGGGCCTCCTACAATGAGCAGTTCTTC.